This T cell receptor beta chain was documented in a study of blood T cell repertoires in COVID-19. At the level of the study: Acute and convalescent COVID-19 specimens originated in the United States, Italy and Spain.

Original handling: From reference gene primer amplification, estimates of nucleated cell counts were derived. Assay used: immunoSEQ multiplex PCR; TCRdb lists only in-frame clones, some missing. The V and J calls and clone size were taken over from that table, and D and trimming were inferred from the DNA. The sample shows just under 350,000 clones, approximately 91% of them seen only once. The sequenced sample consisted of peripheral blood. This receptor was obtained from a woman in her 70s with COVID-19, enrolled during active disease.

CDR3 protein: CASSRLSVTANTEAFF. The CDR3 nucleotides read TGTGCCAGCAGCCGATTAAGCGTGACAGCAAACACTGAAGCTTTCTTT. The V call is TRBV14, the J call TRBJ1-1, with D maybe TRBD1 (5 bases). The V gene's germline CDR1 is SGHDN and CDR2 FVKESK. The CDR3 contains 16 residues. Trimming took 4 bases from V and 2 from J, leaving 17 bases between them.